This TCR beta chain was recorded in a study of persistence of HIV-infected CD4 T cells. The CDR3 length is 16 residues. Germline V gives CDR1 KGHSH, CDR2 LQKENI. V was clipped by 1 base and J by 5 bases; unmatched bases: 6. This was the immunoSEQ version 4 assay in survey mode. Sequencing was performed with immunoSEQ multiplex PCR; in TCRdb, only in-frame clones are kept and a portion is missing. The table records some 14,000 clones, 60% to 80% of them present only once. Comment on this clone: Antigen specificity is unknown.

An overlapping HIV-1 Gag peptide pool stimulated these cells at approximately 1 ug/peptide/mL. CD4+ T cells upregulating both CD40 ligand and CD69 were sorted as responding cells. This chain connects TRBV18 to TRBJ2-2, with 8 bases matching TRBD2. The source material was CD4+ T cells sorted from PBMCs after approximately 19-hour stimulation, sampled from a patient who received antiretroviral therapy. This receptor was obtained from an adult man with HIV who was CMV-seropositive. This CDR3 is CASSPLREGQTGELFF. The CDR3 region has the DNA TGTGCCAGCTCACCACTCCGGGAGGGCCAGACCGGGGAGCTGTTTTTT.